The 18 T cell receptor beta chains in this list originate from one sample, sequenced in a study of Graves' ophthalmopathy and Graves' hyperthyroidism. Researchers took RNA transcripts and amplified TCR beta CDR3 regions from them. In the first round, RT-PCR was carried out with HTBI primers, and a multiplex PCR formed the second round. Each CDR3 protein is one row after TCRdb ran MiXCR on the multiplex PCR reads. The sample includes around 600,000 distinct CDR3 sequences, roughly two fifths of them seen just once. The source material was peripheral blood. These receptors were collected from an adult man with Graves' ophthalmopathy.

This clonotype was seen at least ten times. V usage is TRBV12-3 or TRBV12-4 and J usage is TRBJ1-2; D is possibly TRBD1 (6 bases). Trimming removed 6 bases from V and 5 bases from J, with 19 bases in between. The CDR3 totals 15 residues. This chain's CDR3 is CASSLKLDREYGYTF. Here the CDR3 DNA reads TGTGCCAGCAGCCTGAAACTGGACAGAGAGTATGGCTACACCTTC.

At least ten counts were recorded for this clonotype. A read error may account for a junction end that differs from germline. Here the CDR3 reads CASSSGDTQYF. CDR3 sequence (DNA): TGTGCCAGCAGCTCAGGGGATACGCAGTATTTT. The chain links TRBV5-1 to TRBJ2-3, with a weak D call TRBD1 (5 bases). The CDR3 spans 11 residues. Germline loops: CDR1 SGHRS, CDR2 YFSETQ.

CDR3 bases: TGCAGCGCCGACAGGGATGGCTACACCTTC. Protein product: CSADRDGYTF. The chain recombines TRBV29-1 with TRBJ1-2; 7 bases match TRBD1. The CDR3 loop spans 10 amino acids. Germline V lookup: CDR1 SQVTM, CDR2 ANQGSEA. With V trimmed by 7 bases and J by 6 bases, 2 bases remained unmatched.

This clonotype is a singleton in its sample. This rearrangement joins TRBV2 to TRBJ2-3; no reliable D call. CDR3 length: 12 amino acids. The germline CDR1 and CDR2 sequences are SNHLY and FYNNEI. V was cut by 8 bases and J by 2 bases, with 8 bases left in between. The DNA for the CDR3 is TGTGCCAGCGAGCAGATCACAGATACGCAGTATTTT. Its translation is CASEQITDTQYF.

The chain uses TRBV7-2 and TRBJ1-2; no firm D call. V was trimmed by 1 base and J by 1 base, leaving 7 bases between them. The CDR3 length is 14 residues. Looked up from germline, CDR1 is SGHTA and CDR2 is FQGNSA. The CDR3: CASSLEVHNYGYTF. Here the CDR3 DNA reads TGTGCCAGCAGCTTAGAGGTCCATAACTATGGCTACACCTTC.

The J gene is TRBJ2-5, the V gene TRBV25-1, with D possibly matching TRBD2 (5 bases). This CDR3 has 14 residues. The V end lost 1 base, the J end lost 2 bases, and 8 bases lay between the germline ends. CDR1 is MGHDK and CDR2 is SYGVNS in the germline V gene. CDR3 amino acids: CASSEWRGQETQYF. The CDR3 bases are TGTGCCAGCAGTGAATGGCGAGGGCAAGAGACCCAGTACTTC.

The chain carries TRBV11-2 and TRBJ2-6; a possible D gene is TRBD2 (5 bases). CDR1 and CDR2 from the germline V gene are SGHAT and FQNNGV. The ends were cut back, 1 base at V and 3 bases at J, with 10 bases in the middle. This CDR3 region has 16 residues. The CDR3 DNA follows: TGTGCCAGCAGCTTAGTGGGGAGTCTTGGGGCCAACGTCCTGACTTTC. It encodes CASSLVGSLGANVLTF.

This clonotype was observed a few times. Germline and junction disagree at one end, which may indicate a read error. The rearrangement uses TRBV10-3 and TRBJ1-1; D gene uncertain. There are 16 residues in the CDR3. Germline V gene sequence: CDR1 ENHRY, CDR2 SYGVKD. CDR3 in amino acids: CASSYLPLRKNTEAFF. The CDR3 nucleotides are TGTGCCAGCAGTTATTTACCCTTACGTAAGAACACTGAAGCTTTCTTT.

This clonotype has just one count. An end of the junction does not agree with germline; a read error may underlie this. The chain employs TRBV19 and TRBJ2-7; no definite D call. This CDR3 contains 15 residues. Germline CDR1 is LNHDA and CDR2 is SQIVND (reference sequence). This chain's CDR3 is CANSISGQGTYEQYF. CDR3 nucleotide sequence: TGTGCCAATAGTATTTCTGGCCAAGGGACCTACGAGCAGTACTTC.

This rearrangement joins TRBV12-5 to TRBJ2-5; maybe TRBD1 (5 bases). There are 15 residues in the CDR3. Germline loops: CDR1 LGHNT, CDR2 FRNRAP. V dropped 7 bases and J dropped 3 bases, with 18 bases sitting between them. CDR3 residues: CASAKLAGQEETQYF. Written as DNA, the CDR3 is TGTGCTAGTGCCAAACTGGCAGGGCAAGAAGAGACCCAGTACTTC.

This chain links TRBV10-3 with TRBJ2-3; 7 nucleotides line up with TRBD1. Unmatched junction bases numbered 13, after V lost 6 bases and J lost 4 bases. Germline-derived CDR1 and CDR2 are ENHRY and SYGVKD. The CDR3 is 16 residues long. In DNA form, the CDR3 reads TGTGCCATCAGAGATAGGGACAGCCTCTGGGCAGATACGCAGTATTTT. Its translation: CAIRDRDSLWADTQYF.

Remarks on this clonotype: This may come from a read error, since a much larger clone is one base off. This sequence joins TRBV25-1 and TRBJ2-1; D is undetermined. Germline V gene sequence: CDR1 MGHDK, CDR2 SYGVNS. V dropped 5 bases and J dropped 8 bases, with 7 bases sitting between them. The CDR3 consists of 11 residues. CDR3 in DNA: TGTGCCAGCAGTTCCTTCGATGAGCAGTTCTTC. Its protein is CASSSFDEQFF.

The CDR3 DNA follows: TGCAGCTTGGCCGGGACAGCTAACACCGGGGAGCTGTTTTTT. It specifies CSLAGTANTGELFF. The gene calls are TRBV29-1 and TRBJ2-2, with 7 bases that match TRBD1. The V gene end was trimmed by 8 bases and the J gene end by 2 bases; junction bases not matched to a gene: 8. This CDR3 spans 14 amino acids. Germline lookup yields CDR1 SQVTM and CDR2 ANQGSEA.

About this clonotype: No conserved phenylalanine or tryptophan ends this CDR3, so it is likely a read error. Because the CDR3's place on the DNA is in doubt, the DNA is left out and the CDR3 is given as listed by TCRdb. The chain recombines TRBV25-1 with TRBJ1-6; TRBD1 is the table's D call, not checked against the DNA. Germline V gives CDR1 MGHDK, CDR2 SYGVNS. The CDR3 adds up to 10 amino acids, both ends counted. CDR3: CASSELGGNS.

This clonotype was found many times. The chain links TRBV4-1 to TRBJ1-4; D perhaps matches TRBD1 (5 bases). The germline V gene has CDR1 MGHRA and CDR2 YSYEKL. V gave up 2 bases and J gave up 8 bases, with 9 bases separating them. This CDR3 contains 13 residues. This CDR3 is CASSQLSGEKLFF. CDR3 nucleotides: TGCGCCAGCAGCCAATTATCAGGGGAAAAACTGTTTTTT.

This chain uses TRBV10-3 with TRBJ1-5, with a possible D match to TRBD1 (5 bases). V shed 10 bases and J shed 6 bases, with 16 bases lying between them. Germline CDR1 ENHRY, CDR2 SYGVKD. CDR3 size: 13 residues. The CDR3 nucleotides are TGTGCCAGCAGGAAGTGGGGGAGTCAGCCCCAGCATTTT. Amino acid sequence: CASRKWGSQPQHF.

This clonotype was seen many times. The CDR3 DNA reads TGTGCCAGCAGCCCGCTCGGGGAGCCTGGCTACACCTTC. This sequence encodes CASSPLGEPGYTF. The V gene is TRBV5-5, the J gene TRBJ1-2; D gene ambiguous. The germline V gene encodes CDR1 SGHKS and CDR2 YYEKEE (reference sequence). V shed 4 bases and J shed 7 bases, with 14 bases lying between them. This CDR3 has 13 amino acids.

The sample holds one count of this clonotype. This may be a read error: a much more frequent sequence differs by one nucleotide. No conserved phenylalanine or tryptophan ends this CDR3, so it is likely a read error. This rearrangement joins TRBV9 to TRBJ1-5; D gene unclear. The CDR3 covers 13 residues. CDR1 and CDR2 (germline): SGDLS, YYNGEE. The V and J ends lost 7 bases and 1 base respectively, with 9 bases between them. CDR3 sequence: CASPGHSNQPQHS. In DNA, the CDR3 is TGTGCCAGCCCCGGCCACAGCAATCAGCCCCAGCATTCT.